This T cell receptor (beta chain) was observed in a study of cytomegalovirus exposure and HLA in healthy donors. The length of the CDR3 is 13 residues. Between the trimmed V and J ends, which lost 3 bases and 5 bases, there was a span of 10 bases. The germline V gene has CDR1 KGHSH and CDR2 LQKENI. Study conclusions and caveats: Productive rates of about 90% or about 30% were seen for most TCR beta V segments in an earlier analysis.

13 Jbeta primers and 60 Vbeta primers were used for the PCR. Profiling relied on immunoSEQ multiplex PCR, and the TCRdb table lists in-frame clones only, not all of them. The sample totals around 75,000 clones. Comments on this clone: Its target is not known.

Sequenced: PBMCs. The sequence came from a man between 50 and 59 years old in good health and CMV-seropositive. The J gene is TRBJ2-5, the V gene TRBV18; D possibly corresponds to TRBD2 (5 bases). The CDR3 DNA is TGTGCCAGCTCACCCCGGGAATTCGAGACCCAGTACTTC. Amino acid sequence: CASSPREFETQYF.